This passage covers 16 T cell receptor beta chains from one sample sequenced in a study of radiotherapy plus CTLA-4 blockade in lung cancer. The assay was immunoSEQ multiplex PCR, and TCRdb's table has in-frame clones only and misses some. The sample consists of about 73,000 clones, 80% to 90% of them appearing once. The sample in question was peripheral blood, obtained from a patient treated with radiotherapy plus ipilimumab. These receptors all stem from a human donor with non-small cell lung cancer that progressed on radiotherapy plus ipilimumab.

The chain joins TRBV2 to TRBJ2-7; D may be TRBD1 or TRBD2 (6 bases each). CDR3 length equals 15 residues. Germline assignment: CDR1 SNHLY and CDR2 FYNNEI. Trimming stripped 3 bases from V and 5 bases from J, with 17 bases between. The CDR3, as DNA: TGTGCCAGCAGTGAGGATGGGGGGCTCAACCACGAGCAGTACTTC. Amino acids: CASSEDGGLNHEQYF.

The chain couples TRBV7-9 to TRBJ2-5; D is perhaps TRBD2 (5 bases). V was pared by 4 bases and J by 1 base, with 7 bases between. The CDR3 contains 13 residues. The germline V gene has CDR1 SEHNR and CDR2 FQNEAQ (reference sequence). CDR3 bases: TGTGCCAGCAGCTGGCGGGTCCAAGAGACCCAGTACTTC. This translates into CASSWRVQETQYF.

V usage is TRBV18 and J usage is TRBJ2-2; TRBD1 is a possible D gene (5 bases). The germline V gene has CDR1 KGHSH and CDR2 LQKENI. CDR3 length: 14 amino acids. Between the trimmed V and J ends, which lost 3 bases and 2 bases, there was a span of 7 bases. The CDR3 DNA sequence: TGTGCCAGCTCACCTGACAGAAACACCGGGGAGCTGTTTTTT. Its translation: CASSPDRNTGELFF. Full variable domain (remainder filled in from reference TRBV18 and TRBJ2-2): NAGVMQNPRHLVRRRGQEARLRCSPMKGHSHVYWYRQLPEEGLKFMVYLQKENIIDESGMPKERFSAEFPKEGPSILRIQQVVRGDSAAYFCASSPDRNTGELFFGEGSRLTVL.

Only a few counts were recorded for this clone. This chain uses TRBV27 with TRBJ1-6; D remains unclear. The CDR3 covers 16 residues. Deletions cut 4 bases from V and 7 bases from J, with 17 bases between. Germline loops: CDR1 MNHEY, CDR2 SMNVEV (reference sequence). This chain's CDR3 is CASSSHPAAGNSPLHF. The DNA for the CDR3 is TGTGCCAGCAGTTCACACCCGGCCGCCGGGAATTCACCCCTCCACTTT.

This clone has only a few counts. The rearrangement links TRBV7-2 to TRBJ1-5; the match to TRBD1 covers 7 bases. V lost 3 bases and J lost 4; bases outside the gene matches: 15. CDR1 and CDR2 (germline): SGHTA, FQGNSA. CDR3 length equals 18 residues. CDR3 region: CASSFHPRDRILNQPQHF. The DNA of the CDR3 is TGTGCCAGCAGCTTTCATCCCCGGGACAGAATCCTAAATCAGCCCCAGCATTTT.

The V and J genes are TRBV10-2 and TRBJ1-5; D might be TRBD1 (5 bases). CDR3 length equals 14 residues. Germline V gene data show CDR1 as WSHSY and CDR2 as SAAADI. V lost 3 bases and J 3 bases, leaving 9 bases between the germline ends. The DNA for the CDR3 is TGCGCCAGCAGTGACCAGGGCAACAATCAGCCCCAGCATTTT. Translation: CASSDQGNNQPQHF.

The rearrangement links TRBV11-2 to TRBJ1-3; D unclear. Germline values: CDR1 SGHAT, CDR2 FQNNGV. Deletions cut 1 base from V and 0 bases from J, with 10 bases between. This CDR3 is 16 amino acids long. The CDR3 here is CASSLGTASSGNTIYF. Written as DNA, the CDR3 is TGTGCCAGCAGCTTAGGGACCGCGAGCTCTGGAAACACCATATATTTT.

The chain employs TRBV28 and TRBJ1-2; possible D gene TRBD1, 5 bases. The CDR3 spans 11 residues. Trimming left V 9 bases short and J 4 bases short, with 9 bases between. CDR1 is MDHEN and CDR2 is SYDVKM in the germline V gene. The CDR3 loop reads CASGRAYGYTF. The CDR3 region has the DNA TGTGCCAGTGGCAGGGCCTATGGCTACACCTTC.

This clone was picked up a small number of times. In nucleotides, the CDR3 is TGTGCCAGCAGCTTAGGGTCAGGGGCTAACTATGGCTACACCTTC. Translating gives CASSLGSGANYGYTF. The chain uses TRBV7-8 and TRBJ1-2; possible D gene TRBD1, 6 bases. The CDR3 length is 15 residues. V lost 1 base and J lost 0, with 9 bases in between. The V gene's germline CDR1 is SGHVS and CDR2 FQNEAQ.

J is TRBJ2-3 and V is TRBV5-1; TRBD1 aligns across 7 bases. Germline V gene data show CDR1 as SGHRS and CDR2 as YFSETQ. This CDR3 comprises 14 residues. Trimming at V came to 4 bases and at J to 2 bases, leaving 4 bases not matched to a gene. CDR3 coding DNA: TGCGCCAGCAGCCCGAGGGGGCCCACAGATACGCAGTATTTT. Translating it yields CASSPRGPTDTQYF. Full variable domain (remainder filled in from reference TRBV5-1 and TRBJ2-3): KAGVTQTPRYLIKTRGQQVTLSCSPISGHRSVSWYQQTPGQGLQFLFEYFSETQRNKGNFPGRFSGRQFSNSRSEMNVSTLELGDSALYLCASSPRGPTDTQYFGPGTRLTVL.

The CDR3 nucleotides read TGTGCCAGCAGTGCACCGGGACAGGGGGTGTATGAGCAGTTCTTC. Encoded protein: CASSAPGQGVYEQFF. The rearrangement uses TRBV6-5 and TRBJ2-1; 11 positions agree with TRBD1. Germline V gene data show CDR1 as MNHEY and CDR2 as SVGAGI. The CDR3 is made up of 15 amino acids. The ends lost 5 bases at V and 8 bases at J; junction bases unmatched: 8.

Only one count was recorded for this clone. This rearrangement joins TRBV7-2 to TRBJ2-5, with TRBD1 matching over 8 bases. The CDR3 spans 13 residues. Germline V gene lookup returns CDR1 SGHTA and CDR2 FQGNSA. The V segment lost 7 bases and the J segment 4 bases; nucleotides outside the gene matches: 5. The DNA of the CDR3 is TGTGCCAGCAACAGGGGGACAATAGAGACCCAGTACTTC. It codes for CASNRGTIETQYF.

J is TRBJ2-1 and V is TRBV7-6; TRBD1 is a possible D gene (5 bases). Trimming left V 1 base short and J 0 bases short, with 10 bases between. This CDR3 has 16 residues. In germline, CDR1 is SGHVS, CDR2 FNYEAQ. CDR3 DNA: TGTGCCAGCAGCTTAGAGACAGCAAGCTCCTACAATGAGCAGTTCTTC. Protein sequence: CASSLETASSYNEQFF.

The rearrangement joins TRBV10-3 to TRBJ2-5, with TRBD1 as a possible D gene (6 bases). The J call may be incorrect, as the DNA end agrees better with TRBJ2-7. Germline loops: CDR1 ENHRY, CDR2 SYGVKD. The CDR3 is 12 residues long. The CDR3 nucleotides are TGTGCCATCAGTGAAGGACAGTACGAGCAGTACTTC. Residues: CAISEGQYEQYF.

The chain carries TRBV4-2 and TRBJ2-7; D unclear. Trimming removed 4 bases at V and 1 base at J, with 11 bases between. The CDR3 consists of 14 residues. Germline CDR1 reads LGHNA; CDR2 reads YNFKEQ. Here the CDR3 DNA reads TGTGCCAGCAGCCTCGGTGGGGTTTCCTACGAGCAGTACTTC. The encoded protein is CASSLGGVSYEQYF.

This clone is a singleton in its sample. The chain couples TRBV5-6 to TRBJ1-4; possibly TRBD1 for D (5 bases). The V end lost 2 bases, the J end lost 3 bases, and 20 bases lay between the germline ends. The CDR3 is made up of 18 amino acids. The germline CDR1 and CDR2 sequences are SGHDT and YYEEEE. The CDR3, as DNA: TGTGCCAGCAGCTTAGTTCGACAGATCCCTCCCTCTAATGAAAAACTGTTTTTT. It translates to CASSLVRQIPPSNEKLFF.